Listed here are 15 T cell receptor beta chains from one sample, sequenced in a study of OX40 agonist ivuxolimab in advanced cancers. The data were produced by immunoSEQ multiplex PCR, yet TCRdb's version contains in-frame clones alone and is incomplete. The sample holds around 5,100 clones, about 76% seen once. The sequences come from CD4+ or CD8+ T cells sorted from blood, collected in a trial of the OX40 agonist ivuxolimab. These receptors all come from an adult with an advanced solid tumor such as melanoma, head and neck, liver or kidney cancer.

The chain recombines TRBV5-4 with TRBJ1-1; 8 bases map to TRBD1. The CDR3 is made up of 15 amino acids. V trimming: 4 bases; J trimming: 4 bases; junction bases outside the gene matches: 9. Germline CDR1 is SGHNT and CDR2 is YYREEE (reference sequence). CDR3 sequence reads: CASSDWTGPSTEAFF. The CDR3 DNA reads as TGTGCCAGCAGCGATTGGACAGGGCCTTCCACTGAAGCTTTCTTT.

This clone was seen only a few times. Here the CDR3 reads CASSLGPLRDEGYTF. The CDR3 coding sequence is TGTGCCAGCAGCTTGGGGCCTTTAAGGGACGAGGGCTACACCTTC. The chain combines TRBV5-6 with TRBJ1-2, with D possibly TRBD1 on 5 matching bases. CDR3 length equals 15 residues. Germline V CDR1 and CDR2: SGHDT, YYEEEE. V was cut by 0 bases and J by 8 bases, with 17 bases left in between.

This clone was observed a few times. The rearrangement uses TRBV13 and TRBJ2-7, with 11 nucleotides matching TRBD2. V lost 7 bases to trimming and J lost 2 bases; unmatched junction nucleotides: 4. The germline V gene has CDR1 PRHDT and CDR2 FYEKMQ (reference sequence). The CDR3 runs 14 residues. The CDR3 DNA follows: TGTGCCAGCACTGGGACTAGCGGAGCCTACGAGCAGTACTTC. This sequence encodes CASTGTSGAYEQYF.

For the CDR3, the DNA is TGTGCCAGCAGCTTTCCTGGAAGCGGGGGCCCAGATACGCAGTATTTT. Residues: CASSFPGSGGPDTQYF. V and J are TRBV11-2 and TRBJ2-3, with 8 bases lining up with TRBD2. Trimming removed 3 bases from V and 4 bases from J; junction bases left unmatched: 9. The CDR3 covers 16 residues. Germline V gives CDR1 SGHAT, CDR2 FQNNGV.

The CDR3 DNA reads as TGTGCCAGCAGCTTGGAAGCACGGAGAAGGTCAGATACGCAGTATTTT. Translated, it gives CASSLEARRRSDTQYF. This sequence joins TRBV5-4 and TRBJ2-3; the D is unclear. The germline gives CDR1 SGHNT, CDR2 YYREEE (reference sequence). The germline V and J ends were trimmed by 0 bases and 4 bases, with 15 bases remaining between them. This CDR3 spans 16 amino acids. Full variable domain (outside the CDR3, taken from reference TRBV5-4 and TRBJ2-3): ETGVTQSPTHLIKTRGQQVTLRCSSQSGHNTVSWYQQALGQGPQFIFQYYREEENGRGNFPPRFSGLQFPNYSSELNVNALELDDSALYLCASSLEARRRSDTQYFGPGTRLTVL.

The genes are TRBV7-6 and TRBJ1-1; no clear D gene. The V and J ends lost 10 bases and 4 bases respectively, with 16 bases between them. CDR1 and CDR2 (germline): SGHVS, FNYEAQ. This CDR3 spans 13 amino acids. The CDR3 sequence is CATQKDRSTEAFF. In DNA form, the CDR3 reads TGTGCCACCCAGAAGGACCGAAGCACTGAAGCTTTCTTT.

This rearrangement joins TRBV9 to TRBJ1-2; D is perhaps TRBD1 (5 bases). Trimming took 0 bases from V and 0 from J, leaving 12 bases between them. The CDR3 sequence is 16 residues long. From germline, CDR1 is SGDLS and CDR2 YYNGEE. Here the CDR3 reads CASSVGVTGANYGYTF. CDR3 DNA: TGTGCCAGCAGCGTAGGGGTTACAGGAGCTAACTATGGCTACACCTTC.

This sequence joins TRBV6-5 and TRBJ2-1, with a weak D call TRBD1 (6 bases). The CDR3 has 14 residues. Trimming removed 6 bases at V and 4 bases at J, with 13 bases between. CDR1 and CDR2 (germline): MNHEY, SVGAGI. CDR3 region: CASSLGTPYNEQFF. The CDR3 DNA reads as TGTGCCAGCAGCTTAGGGACACCTTACAATGAGCAGTTCTTC.

This chain joins TRBV4-1 and TRBJ1-3; no firm D call. This CDR3 region has 13 residues. V lost 3 bases and J 8 bases, leaving 11 bases between the germline ends. Germline CDR1 MGHRA, CDR2 YSYEKL. DNA of the CDR3: TGCGCCAGCAGCCAGAAATGGCCCGACACCATATATTTT. As protein: CASSQKWPDTIYF.

The gene calls are TRBV19 and TRBJ1-1, with 7 bases aligning to TRBD1. The V segment lost 7 bases and the J segment 0 bases; nucleotides outside the gene matches: 8. Germline V lookup: CDR1 LNHDA, CDR2 SQIVND (reference sequence). This CDR3 has 15 residues. The CDR3 coding sequence is TGTGCCAGTACCCCGGGACAGACTTTGAACACTGAAGCTTTCTTT. Amino acids: CASTPGQTLNTEAFF.

The count of this clone is one. The genes are TRBV6-5 and TRBJ2-4, with D possibly matching TRBD1 (6 bases). The CDR3 runs 13 residues. CDR1 MNHEY and CDR2 SVGAGI come from the germline V gene. Trimming shortened V by 7 bases and J by 1 base, and 8 bases separated the two germline ends. CDR3 sequence: CASTQGAKNIQYF. CDR3 DNA sequence: TGTGCCAGCACTCAGGGGGCCAAAAACATTCAGTACTTC.

The rearrangement links TRBV7-6 to TRBJ1-5; weak D call: TRBD1 (6 bases). Trimming took 5 bases from V and 6 from J, leaving 14 bases between them. The CDR3 covers 14 residues. Germline-derived CDR1 and CDR2 are SGHVS and FNYEAQ. As DNA, the CDR3 is TGTGCCAGCAGCCCTGACAGGACGGCTCAGCCCCAGCATTTT. It codes for CASSPDRTAQPQHF.

The rearrangement uses TRBV7-9 and TRBJ1-3; possibly TRBD1 for D (5 bases). This CDR3 comprises 15 residues. The V end lost 1 base, the J end lost 1 base, and 8 bases lay between the germline ends. The germline CDR1 and CDR2 sequences are SEHNR and FQNEAQ (reference sequence). DNA of the CDR3: TGTGCCAGCAGCTTAGATCGGACATCTGGAAACACCATATATTTT. Translating it yields CASSLDRTSGNTIYF.

The chain carries TRBV2 and TRBJ2-1, with 8 nucleotides matching TRBD2. The germline CDR1 and CDR2 sequences are SNHLY and FYNNEI. CDR3 size: 15 residues. With V trimmed by 6 bases and J by 0 bases, 4 bases remained unmatched. In nucleotides, the CDR3 is TGTGCCAGCAGACTAGCGGAGAACTCCTACAATGAGCAGTTCTTC. Protein product: CASRLAENSYNEQFF.

This clone is classed as medium-sized. The rearrangement joins TRBV11-2 to TRBJ2-7, with TRBD2 matching 12 bases. The CDR3 is made up of 13 amino acids. Unmatched junction bases numbered 1, after V lost 8 bases and J lost 2 bases. Germline-derived CDR1 and CDR2 are SGHAT and FQNNGV. For the CDR3, the DNA is TGTGCCAGCTCTAGCGGGGGGGCCTACGAGCAGTACTTC. Translation gives CASSSGGAYEQYF.